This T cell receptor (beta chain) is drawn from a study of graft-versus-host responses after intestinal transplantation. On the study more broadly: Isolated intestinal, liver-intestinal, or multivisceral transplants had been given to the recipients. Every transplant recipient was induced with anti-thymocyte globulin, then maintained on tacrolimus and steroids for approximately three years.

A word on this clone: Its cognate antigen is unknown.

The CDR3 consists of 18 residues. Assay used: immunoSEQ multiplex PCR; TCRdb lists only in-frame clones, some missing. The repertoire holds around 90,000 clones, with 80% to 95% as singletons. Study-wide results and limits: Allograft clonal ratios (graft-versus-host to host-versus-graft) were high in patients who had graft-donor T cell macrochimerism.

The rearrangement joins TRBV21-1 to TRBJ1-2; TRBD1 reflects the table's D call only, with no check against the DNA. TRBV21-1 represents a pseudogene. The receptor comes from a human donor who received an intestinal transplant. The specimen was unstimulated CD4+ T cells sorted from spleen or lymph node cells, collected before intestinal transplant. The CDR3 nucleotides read TGTGCCAGCAGCAGATCCAAGGCGAGACAGACCGCCTTCTATGGCTACACCTTC. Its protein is CASSRSKARQTAFYGYTF.